The T cell receptor beta chain described here comes from a study of blood T cell repertoires in COVID-19. Background on the study: Material from acute and convalescent COVID-19 was sourced from the United States, Italy and Spain. The analysed material was cDNA or gDNA that came from T cells, B-cell-depleted T cells, or PBMCs.

CDR3 length: 15 residues. Germline assignment: CDR1 SGHTA and CDR2 FQGNSA. V dropped 6 bases and J dropped 4 bases, with 17 bases sitting between them. Study processing details: The assay estimated nucleated cells by amplifying reference gene primers. Sequencing was performed with immunoSEQ multiplex PCR; in TCRdb, only in-frame clones are kept and a portion is missing. The V and J calls and the clone size are those of that table, but D and trimming were determined from the DNA. The data hold roughly 240,000 clones, with about 85% observed a single time. Sequenced: peripheral blood. This chain connects TRBV7-2 to TRBJ2-3; possibly TRBD1 for D (6 bases). The TCR was taken from a man younger than 35 with active or convalescent COVID-19. CDR3 nucleotide sequence: TGTGCCAGCAGGGGGGTAGGTGGGGGCGCAGATACGCAGTATTTT. Amino acids: CASRGVGGGADTQYF.